This record covers a single T cell receptor (beta chain). Its specificity is unknown. This sample is drawn from a study of shared clonotypes between healthy human individuals. Findings of the study overall: Shared clonotypes across all four donors exceeded non-shared ones in generation probability. Sequencing of the sorted subsets was shown by rarefaction to be incomplete despite large depth.

CD45RO-negative cells were positively selected for CCR7, leaving out terminally differentiated effector memory CD45RA+ cells. V was pared by 2 bases and J by 8 bases, with 15 bases between. The CDR3 has 14 amino acids. Per the germline V gene, CDR1 is SGHRS and CDR2 is YFSETQ. Each subset's genomic DNA was split evenly across several immunoSEQ plates. Only in-frame clones appear in the TCRdb table, and some are missing; sequencing was by immunoSEQ multiplex PCR. Seen here are around 1.9 million clones, 93% observed once, and the top ten hold more than 1.5%. V gene TRBV5-1 combines with J gene TRBJ2-3; a weak D match, TRBD1 (6 bases). The source is a man younger than 35 in good health. Some clones in this sample may be carry-over from other donors' samples. The sample taken for sequencing was naive CD8+ T cells from PBMCs. CDR3 region: CASSFPDSLGTQYF. In nucleotides, the CDR3 is TGCGCCAGCAGCTTCCCGGACAGCCTTGGTACGCAGTATTTT.